This T cell receptor (beta chain) emerged from a study of T-cell memory formation after mild COVID-19. Study outcomes and limitations: Confirmation of SARS-CoV-2 specificity was lacking for second-wave clones peaking day 37. Cross-reactive memory seemingly joined, as some responding clones were found in pre-infection memory. Clones contracting day 15 to 85 were balanced CD4/CD8; later expanders leaned CD4+.

In regard to this clonotype: Its specificity is not known.

The CDR3 is 17 amino acids. Trimming removed 4 bases from V and 4 bases from J, with 22 bases in between. In germline, CDR1 is SGHKS, CDR2 YYEKEE (reference sequence). One entry per CDR3 protein results from TCRdb running MiXCR on the 5' RACE reads. Among 550,000 to 600,000 distinct CDR3 sequences listed, about 20% were seen once. Source material: PBMCs or a T cell subset sorted from them (not recorded which). This rearrangement joins TRBV5-5 to TRBJ2-3; D possibly corresponds to TRBD1 (6 bases). The receptor was isolated from an adult woman who had mild COVID-19 (a few samples of this study predate the infection). Cell type and time point are not known. CDR3 coding DNA: TGTGCCAGCAGCCACAGATTGGCAGGGGCTGGGGCAGATACGCAGTATTTT. Translating it yields CASSHRLAGAGADTQYF.